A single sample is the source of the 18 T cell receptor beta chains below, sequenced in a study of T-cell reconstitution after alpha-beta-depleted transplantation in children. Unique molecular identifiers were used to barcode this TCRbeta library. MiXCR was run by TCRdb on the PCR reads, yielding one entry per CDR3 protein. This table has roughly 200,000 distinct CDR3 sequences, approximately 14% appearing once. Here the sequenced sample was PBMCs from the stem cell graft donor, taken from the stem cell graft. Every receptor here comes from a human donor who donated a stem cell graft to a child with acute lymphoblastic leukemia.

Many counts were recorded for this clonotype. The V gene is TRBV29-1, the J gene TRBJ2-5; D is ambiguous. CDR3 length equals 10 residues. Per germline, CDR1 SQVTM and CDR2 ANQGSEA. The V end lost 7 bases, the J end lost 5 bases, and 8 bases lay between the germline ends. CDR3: CSALTETQYF. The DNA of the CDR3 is TGCAGCGCCTTAACGGAGACCCAGTACTTC.

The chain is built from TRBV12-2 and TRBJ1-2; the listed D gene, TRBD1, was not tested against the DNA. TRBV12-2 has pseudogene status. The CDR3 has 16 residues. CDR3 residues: CASRLAAQGLRDGYTF. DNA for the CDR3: TGTGCAAGTCGCTTAGCCGCACAGGGGTTAAGGGATGGCTACACCTTC.

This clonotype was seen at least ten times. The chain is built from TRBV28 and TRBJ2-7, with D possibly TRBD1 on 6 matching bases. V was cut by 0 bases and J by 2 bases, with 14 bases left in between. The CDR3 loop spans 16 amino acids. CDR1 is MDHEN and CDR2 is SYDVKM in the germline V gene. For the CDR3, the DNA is TGTGCCAGCAGTTTATGGGGGGCACAACCTCCCTACGAGCAGTACTTC. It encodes CASSLWGAQPPYEQYF. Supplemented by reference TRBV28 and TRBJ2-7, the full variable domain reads DVKVTQSSRYLVKRTGEKVFLECVQDMDHENMFWYRQDPGLGLRLIYFSYDVKMKEKGDIPEGYSVSREKKERFSLILESASTNQTSMYLCASSLWGAQPPYEQYFGPGTRLTVT.

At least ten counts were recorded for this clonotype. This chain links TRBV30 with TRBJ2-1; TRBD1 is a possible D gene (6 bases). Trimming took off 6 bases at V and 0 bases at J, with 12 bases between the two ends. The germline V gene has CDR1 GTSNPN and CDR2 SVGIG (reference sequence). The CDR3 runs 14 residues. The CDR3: CACQSGVSYNEQFF. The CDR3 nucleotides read TGTGCCTGTCAATCAGGGGTCTCCTACAATGAGCAGTTCTTC.

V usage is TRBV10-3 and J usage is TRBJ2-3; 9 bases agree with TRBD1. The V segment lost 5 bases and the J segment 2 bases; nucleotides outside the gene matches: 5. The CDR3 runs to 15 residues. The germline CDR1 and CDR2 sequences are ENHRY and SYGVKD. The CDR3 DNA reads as TGTGCCATCAGTAGGACAGGGGAGGCCACAGATACGCAGTATTTT. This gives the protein CAISRTGEATDTQYF.

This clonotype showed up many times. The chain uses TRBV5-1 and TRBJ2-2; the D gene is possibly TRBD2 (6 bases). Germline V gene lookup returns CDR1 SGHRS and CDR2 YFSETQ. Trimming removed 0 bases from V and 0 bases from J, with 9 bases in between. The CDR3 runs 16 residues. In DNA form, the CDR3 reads TGCGCCAGCAGCTTGGGCGGGGTTGCGAACACCGGGGAGCTGTTTTTT. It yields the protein CASSLGGVANTGELFF.

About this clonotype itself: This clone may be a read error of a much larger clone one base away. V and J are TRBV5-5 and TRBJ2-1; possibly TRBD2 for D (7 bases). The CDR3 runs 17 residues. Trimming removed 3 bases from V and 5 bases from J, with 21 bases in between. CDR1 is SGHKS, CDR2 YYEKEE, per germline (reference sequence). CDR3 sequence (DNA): TGTGCCAGCAGCTACCTCTCGCGGGGGCTATCCCACAATGAGCAGTTCTTC. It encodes CASSYLSRGLSHNEQFF.

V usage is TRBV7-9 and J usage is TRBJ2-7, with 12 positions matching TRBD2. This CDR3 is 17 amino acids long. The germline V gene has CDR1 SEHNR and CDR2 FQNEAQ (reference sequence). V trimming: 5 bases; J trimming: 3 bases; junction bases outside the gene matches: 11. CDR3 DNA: TGTGCCAGCAGCATCAGCCTAGCGGGAGGGCCTCTCTACGAGCAGTACTTC. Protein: CASSISLAGGPLYEQYF.

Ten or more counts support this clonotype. CDR3 amino acids: CAISGTGTTNEKLFF. Here the CDR3 DNA reads TGTGCCATCAGTGGGACAGGCACAACTAATGAAAAACTGTTTTTT. This sequence joins TRBV10-3 and TRBJ1-4; 7 nucleotides align to TRBD1. The germline gives CDR1 ENHRY, CDR2 SYGVKD. The CDR3 is 15 amino acids. Trimming removed 4 bases from V and 0 bases from J; junction bases left unmatched: 2.

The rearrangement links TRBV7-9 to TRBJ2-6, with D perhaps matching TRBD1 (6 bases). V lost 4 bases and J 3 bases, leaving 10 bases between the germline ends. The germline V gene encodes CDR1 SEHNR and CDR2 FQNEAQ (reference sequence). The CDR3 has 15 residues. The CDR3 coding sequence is TGTGCCAGCAGCTCCCGGACAGATGGGGCCAACGTCCTGACTTTC. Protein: CASSSRTDGANVLTF.

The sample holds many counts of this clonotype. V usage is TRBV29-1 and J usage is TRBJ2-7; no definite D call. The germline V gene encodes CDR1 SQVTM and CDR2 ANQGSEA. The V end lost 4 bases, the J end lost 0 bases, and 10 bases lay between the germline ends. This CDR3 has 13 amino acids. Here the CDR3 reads CSVGTASSYEQYF. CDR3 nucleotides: TGCAGCGTTGGTACCGCTAGCTCCTACGAGCAGTACTTC.

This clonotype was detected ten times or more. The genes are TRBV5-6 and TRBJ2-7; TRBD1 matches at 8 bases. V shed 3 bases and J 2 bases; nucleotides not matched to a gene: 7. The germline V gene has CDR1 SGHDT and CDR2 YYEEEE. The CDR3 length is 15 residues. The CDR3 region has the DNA TGTGCCAGCAGCTGGACAGGGTTTATTGCCTACGAGCAGTACTTC. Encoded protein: CASSWTGFIAYEQYF.

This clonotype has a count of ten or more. Written as DNA, the CDR3 is TGCAGTGCTAGATCGAGCACTAACAATGAGCAGTTCTTC. This translates into CSARSSTNNEQFF. The genes are TRBV20-1 and TRBJ2-1; D remains unclear. CDR1 DFQATT and CDR2 SNEGSKA come from the germline V gene (reference sequence). Trimming took 2 bases from V and 5 from J, leaving 10 bases between them. CDR3 length: 13 residues.

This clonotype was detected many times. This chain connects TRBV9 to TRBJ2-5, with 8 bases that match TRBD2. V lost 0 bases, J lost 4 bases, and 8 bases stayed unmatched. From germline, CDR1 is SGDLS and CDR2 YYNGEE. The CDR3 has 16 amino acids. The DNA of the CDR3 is TGTGCCAGCAGCGTAGGAGTAGCGGGAACCGGAGAGACCCAGTACTTC. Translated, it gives CASSVGVAGTGETQYF.

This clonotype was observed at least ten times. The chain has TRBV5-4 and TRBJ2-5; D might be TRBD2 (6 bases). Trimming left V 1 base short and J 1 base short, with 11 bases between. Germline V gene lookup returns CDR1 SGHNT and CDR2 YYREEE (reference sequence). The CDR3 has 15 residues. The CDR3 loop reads CASSLSVGGQETQYF. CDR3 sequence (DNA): TGTGCCAGCAGCTTGTCGGTGGGAGGCCAAGAGACCCAGTACTTC.

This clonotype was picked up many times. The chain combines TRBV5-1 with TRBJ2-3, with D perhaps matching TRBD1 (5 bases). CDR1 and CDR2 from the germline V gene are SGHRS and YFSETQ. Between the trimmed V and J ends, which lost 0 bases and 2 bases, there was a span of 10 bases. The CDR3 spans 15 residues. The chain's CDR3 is CASSLDTGITDTQYF. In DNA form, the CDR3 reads TGCGCCAGCAGCTTGGACACAGGAATCACAGATACGCAGTATTTT. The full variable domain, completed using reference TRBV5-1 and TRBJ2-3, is KAGVTQTPRYLIKTRGQQVTLSCSPISGHRSVSWYQQTPGQGLQFLFEYFSETQRNKGNFPGRFSGRQFSNSRSEMNVSTLELGDSALYLCASSLDTGITDTQYFGPGTRLTVL.

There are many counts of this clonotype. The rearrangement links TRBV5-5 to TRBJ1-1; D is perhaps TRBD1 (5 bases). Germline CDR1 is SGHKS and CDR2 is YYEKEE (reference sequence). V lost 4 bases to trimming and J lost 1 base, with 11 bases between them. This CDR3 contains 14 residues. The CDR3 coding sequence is TGTGCCAGCAGCGCGGGACGGCCGAACACTGAAGCTTTCTTT. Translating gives CASSAGRPNTEAFF.

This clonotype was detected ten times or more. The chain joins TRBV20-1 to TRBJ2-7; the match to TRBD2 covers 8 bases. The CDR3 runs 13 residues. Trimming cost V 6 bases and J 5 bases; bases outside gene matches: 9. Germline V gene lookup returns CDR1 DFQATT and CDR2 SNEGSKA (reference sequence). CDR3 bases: TGCAGTGCGGGTAGGGGACTAGAGGACGAGCAGTACTTC. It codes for CSAGRGLEDEQYF.